These T cell receptor beta chains were read from a single sample in a study of CD8+ T cells in alopecia areata. Clones were read by immunoSEQ multiplex PCR, and TCRdb kept only the in-frame ones, dropping some. The table shows approximately 110,000 clones, with roughly three fifths occurring only once. Sequences were derived from CD8+ T cells sorted from blood, sampled at week 24, from a patient treated with tofacitinib. These receptors were collected from a human donor with alopecia areata. Both conserved end residues are part of each CDR3. D genes are given only for firm matches. Some rows have no size entry. The others give once, few or many, or a class for an expanded clone.

j_gene | d_gene | abundance | v_gene | CDR3aa | CDR3nt
TRBJ2-1 | . | . | TRBV6-5 | CASTESDYNEQFF | TGTGCCAGCACAGAGAGTGACTACAATGAGCAGTTCTTC
TRBJ2-5 | . | . | TRBV11-1 | CASSYEQETQYF | TGTGCCAGCAGCTATGAGCAAGAGACCCAGTACTTC
TRBJ2-6 | . | few | TRBV6-5 | CASSYSKESGANVLTF | TGTGCCAGCAGTTACTCGAAGGAGTCTGGGGCCAACGTCCTGACTTTC
TRBJ2-7 | . | few | TRBV5-1 | CASSLDSLGTYEQYF | TGCGCCAGCAGCCTAGACAGCCTCGGCACCTACGAGCAGTACTTC
TRBJ1-1 | . | . | TRBV5-6 | CASSLGGYSEAFF | TGTGCCAGCAGCTTGGGAGGGTATTCTGAAGCTTTCTTT
TRBJ2-1 | TRBD2 | . | TRBV7-2 | CASSLNGDYYNEQFF | TGTGCCAGCAGCCTTAATGGGGACTACTACAATGAGCAGTTCTTC
TRBJ2-3 | . | few | TRBV25-1 | CASTLPGGSTDTQYF | TGTGCCAGCACTCTCCCTGGGGGGAGCACAGATACGCAGTATTTT
TRBJ1-5 | . | . | TRBV30 | CAWTTGGSQPQHF | TGTGCCTGGACAACGGGGGGATCTCAGCCCCAGCATTTT
TRBJ1-1 | TRBD1 | . | TRBV6-1 | CASRGQALWGEAFF | TGTGCCAGCAGGGGACAGGCCCTCTGGGGTGAAGCTTTCTTT
TRBJ2-1 | TRBD2 | . | TRBV13 | CASSLESRGRFNEQFF | TGTGCCAGCAGCTTAGAATCGCGGGGGAGGTTCAATGAGCAGTTCTTC
TRBJ2-4 | . | . | TRBV2 | CASQDFLAKNIQYF | TGTGCCAGCCAGGACTTTTTAGCCAAAAACATTCAGTACTTC
TRBJ1-1 | . | . | TRBV5-1 | CASSFSQGNTEAFF | TGCGCCAGCAGCTTCTCACAGGGGAACACTGAAGCTTTCTTT
TRBJ2-5 | TRBD2 | . | TRBV6-1 | CASSERAGGHWTQYF | TGTGCCAGCAGTGAAAGAGCGGGGGGGCATTGGACCCAGTACTTC
TRBJ1-2 | . | few | TRBV15 | CATSREGSSDGYTF | TGTGCCACCAGCAGAGAAGGGAGTAGCGATGGCTACACCTTC
TRBJ1-2 | . | . | TRBV2 | CASSPTEPYGYTF | TGTGCCAGCAGCCCGACAGAACCCTATGGCTACACCTTC
TRBJ2-3 | . | few | TRBV6-5 | CASSYSKGLDTDTQYF | TGTGCCAGCAGTTACTCAAAGGGGCTGGACACAGATACGCAGTATTTT
TRBJ1-6 | . | . | TRBV2 | CAGRGFASPLHF | TGTGCCGGCCGGGGGTTTGCTTCACCCCTCCACTTT
TRBJ2-3 | . | . | TRBV29-1 | CSVEESWTAITDTQYF | TGCAGCGTTGAAGAATCATGGACCGCGATTACAGATACGCAGTATTTT
TRBJ2-7 | . | . | TRBV27 | CASSLNRGYEQYF | TGTGCCAGCAGCCTTAATCGGGGATACGAGCAGTACTTC
TRBJ1-5 | . | . | TRBV6-5 | CASSYAGEQPQHF | TGTGCCAGCAGTTACGCCGGAGAACAGCCCCAGCATTTT
TRBJ1-1 | . | . | TRBV27 | CASSLSAGAYTEAFF | TGTGCCAGCAGTTTATCTGCAGGGGCCTACACTGAAGCTTTCTTT
TRBJ1-1 | . | many | TRBV6-1 | CASSSQPGYTEAFF | TGTGCCAGCAGTTCACAACCGGGATACACTGAAGCTTTCTTT
TRBJ1-2 | TRBD1 | . | TRBV7-9 | CASSLGQGRNYGYTF | TGTGCCAGCAGCTTAGGACAGGGGCGGAACTATGGCTACACCTTC
TRBJ2-3 | . | many | TRBV6-4 | CASSERGSTDTQYF | TGTGCCAGCAGTGAGCGGGGTAGCACAGATACGCAGTATTTT
TRBJ2-7 | . | . | TRBV29-1 | CSVELYLGEQYF | TGCAGCGTTGAACTTTATTTGGGCGAGCAGTACTTC
TRBJ2-3 | TRBD1 | . | TRBV7-9 | CASSDRQGGLYTDTQYF | TGTGCCAGCAGCGACCGACAGGGCGGATTATACACAGATACGCAGTATTTT
TRBJ2-3 | . | . | TRBV18 | CASSPLRPDTQYF | TGTGCCAGCTCACCACTGCGCCCCGATACGCAGTATTTT
TRBJ2-1 | TRBD1 | few | TRBV29-1 | CSVETDRGSMDEQFF | TGCAGCGTTGAGACGGACAGGGGGTCTATGGATGAGCAGTTCTTC
TRBJ2-1 | TRBD1 | . | TRBV27 | CASRGQGREFF | TGTGCCAGCAGGGGACAGGGTCGGGAGTTCTTC
TRBJ2-7 | . | . | TRBV11-2 | CASSLNAGLEQYF | TGTGCCAGCAGCCTCAATGCGGGACTGGAGCAGTACTTC
TRBJ1-1 | . | . | TRBV6-5 | CASSYSWQSDEAFF | TGTGCCAGCAGTTACTCGTGGCAGTCTGATGAAGCTTTCTTT
TRBJ2-1 | TRBD2 | once | TRBV7-9 | CASNPQANSGGAWNEQFF | TGTGCCAGTAACCCTCAAGCGAATAGCGGGGGGGCCTGGAATGAGCAGTTCTTC
TRBJ2-7 | . | . | TRBV19 | CASTPGRPYEQYF | TGTGCCAGTACCCCCGGCAGGCCCTACGAGCAGTACTTC
TRBJ2-7 | . | . | TRBV6-5 | CASSFRGSWEQYF | TGTGCCAGCAGTTTCCGTGGATCCTGGGAGCAGTACTTC
TRBJ1-5 | TRBD1 | . | TRBV4-2 | CASSQDRAQPQHF | TGTGCCAGCAGCCAGGACAGGGCCCAGCCCCAGCATTTT
TRBJ2-2 | TRBD2 | . | TRBV27 | CATAGGQNGELFF | TGTGCCACCGCGGGGGGGCAGAACGGGGAGCTGTTTTTT
TRBJ2-4 | TRBD2 | . | TRBV11-1 | CASSTGTSGGRNIQYF | TGTGCCAGCAGCACCGGGACTAGCGGGGGCAGGAACATTCAGTACTTC